The present T cell receptor beta chain was sequenced within a study of shared clonotypes between healthy human individuals. Trimming took off 6 bases at V and 0 bases at J, with 11 bases between the two ends. Germline V gene data show CDR1 as MDHEN and CDR2 as SYDVKM. The CDR3 is 14 amino acids. Study observations and caveats: Donor clonotype sharing was expected to depend on sequencing depth.

This clone occurred a few times. The antigen remains unidentified. Original analysis: Junction-only immunoSEQ data arrived without quality scores, meaning filtering differed. Here immunoSEQ multiplex PCR was the method, and the copy in TCRdb shows in-frame clones only, minus some. That table supplies the V and J calls and clone size; D and trimming were determined from the DNA. The sample has roughly 700,000 clones, under 80% seen once; the top ten hold about 1.8%. The rearrangement links TRBV28 to TRBJ1-2; tentatively, D is TRBD1 (6 bases). This receptor was obtained from a woman under 40 in good health. The sequencing input was memory CD4+ T cells sorted from blood. Subset described: CD45RA-negative fraction. The CDR3 reads CASRDSLSNYGYTF. In nucleotides, the CDR3 is TGTGCCAGCAGGGACAGCCTTTCTAACTATGGCTACACCTTC.